These 5 T cell receptor beta chains originate from one sample sequenced in a study of cytomegalovirus exposure and HLA in healthy donors. Both 60 Vbeta primers and 13 Jbeta primers went into the PCR. The repertoire was sequenced with immunoSEQ multiplex PCR; TCRdb's copy has only in-frame clones and lacks some. The sample includes 77,000 or so clones. Sequenced input: PBMCs. These receptors originate from a young man in good health and CMV-seronegative.

This chain links TRBV15 with TRBJ2-7, with no clear D. The CDR3 totals 13 residues. Trimming stripped 1 base from V and 4 bases from J, with 8 bases between. CDR1 is LNHNV, CDR2 YYDKDF, per germline (reference sequence). CDR3 in DNA: TGTGCCACCAGCAGAGGAACTTCTTACGAGCAGTACTTC. Its protein product is CATSRGTSYEQYF.

This sequence joins TRBV7-3 and TRBJ2-5, with 12 positions matching TRBD2. Trimming took 5 bases from V and 1 from J; bases not matched to a gene: 8. Looked up from germline, CDR1 is SGHTA and CDR2 is FQGTGA. There are 17 residues in the CDR3. CDR3: CASSPSLLAGGQETQYF. CDR3 nucleotides: TGTGCCAGCAGCCCGTCTTTACTAGCGGGGGGCCAAGAGACCCAGTACTTC.

V gene TRBV7-3 combines with J gene TRBJ1-1; 7 nucleotides match TRBD1. V dropped 5 bases and J dropped 4; count of bases not matched to a gene: 4. The germline CDR1 and CDR2 sequences are SGHTA and FQGTGA. The CDR3 totals 13 residues. The CDR3 sequence: CASSITGATEAFF. The CDR3 DNA reads as TGTGCCAGCAGCATTACAGGGGCCACTGAAGCTTTCTTT. The whole variable domain, filled in from reference TRBV7-3 and TRBJ1-1, reads GAGVSQTPSNKVTEKGKYVELRCDPISGHTALYWYRQSLGQGPEFLIYFQGTGAADDSGLPNDRFFAVRPEGSVSTLKIQRTERGDSAVYLCASSITGATEAFFGQGTRLTVV.

V gene TRBV18 combines with J gene TRBJ1-4, with TRBD1 matching 8 bases. This CDR3 has 15 residues. The J segment lost 5 bases and the V segment lost 2 bases, leaving 4 bases of the junction unmatched. Germline lookup yields CDR1 KGHSH and CDR2 LQKENI. This chain's CDR3 is CASSPTGQENEKLFF. The CDR3 DNA reads as TGTGCCAGCTCACCAACGGGACAGGAGAATGAAAAACTGTTTTTT.

The genes are TRBV6-5 and TRBJ1-2; TRBD1 aligns across 8 bases. The CDR3 is 13 residues long. Germline-derived CDR1 and CDR2 are MNHEY and SVGAGI. V was pared by 4 bases and J by 5 bases, with 3 bases of the junction left unmatched. The CDR3 nucleotides are TGTGCCAGCAGTTCTTGGACAGGGTATGGCTACACCTTC. This encodes CASSSWTGYGYTF.